The clone carrying this TCR beta chain was seen just once. These data belong to a study of blood T cell repertoires in COVID-19. The wider study: In each case, the material was cDNA or gDNA derived from T cells, B-cell-depleted T cells, or PBMCs.

The data were produced by immunoSEQ multiplex PCR, yet TCRdb's version contains in-frame clones alone and is incomplete. The sample yields 300,000 or so clones, about 89% seen once. Looked up from germline, CDR1 is MGHRA and CDR2 is YSYEKL. The CDR3 has 13 residues. Deletions cut 1 base from V and 3 bases from J, with 6 bases between. The clonotype was recovered from a woman aged 45-59 years who had recovered from COVID-19. The material sequenced was peripheral blood. The chain recombines TRBV4-1 with TRBJ1-2; D possibly corresponds to TRBD1 (5 bases). As DNA, the CDR3 is TGCGCCAGCAGCCAAGGGGGCGACTATGGCTACACCTTC. The encoded protein is CASSQGGDYGYTF.